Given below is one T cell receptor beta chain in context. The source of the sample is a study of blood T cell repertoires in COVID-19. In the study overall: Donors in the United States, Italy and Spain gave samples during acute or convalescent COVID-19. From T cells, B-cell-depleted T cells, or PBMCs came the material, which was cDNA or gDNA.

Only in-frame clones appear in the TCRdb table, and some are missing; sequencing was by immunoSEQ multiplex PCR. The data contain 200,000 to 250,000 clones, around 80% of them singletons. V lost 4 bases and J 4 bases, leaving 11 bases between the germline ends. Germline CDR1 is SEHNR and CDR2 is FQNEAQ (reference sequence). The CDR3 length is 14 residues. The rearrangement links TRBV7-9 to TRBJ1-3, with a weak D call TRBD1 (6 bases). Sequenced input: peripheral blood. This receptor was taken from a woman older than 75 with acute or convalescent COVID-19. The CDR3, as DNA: TGTGCCAGCAGCTCCGGACAGAAGGGAAACACCATATATTTT. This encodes CASSSGQKGNTIYF.